This T cell receptor (beta chain) emerged from a study of control samples from healthy donors and cancer patients. Method: immunoSEQ multiplex PCR; TCRdb's copy keeps in-frame clones and lacks some. This sample has around 68,000 clones; about 83% occur once, and the top ten carry around a sixth. This receptor was taken from a man aged 60-69 years in good health. The specimen was blood.

In nucleotides, the CDR3 is TGTGCCAGCAGTTACTCCTCGCGAACAGATACGCAGTATTTT. Protein: CASSYSSRTDTQYF. V is TRBV6-2 or TRBV6-3 and J is TRBJ2-3; D remains unclear. With 0 bases removed from V and 3 bases from J, the gap between germline ends came to 7 bases. The CDR3 is 14 residues long. Germline CDR1 is MNHEY and CDR2 is SVGEGT.